Listed below are T cell receptor beta chains from one sample, sequenced in a study of blood T cells in healthy people across ages. TCRdb independently ran MiXCR on the 5' RACE reads; one entry per CDR3 protein. The sample contains 1.5 million to 2 million distinct CDR3 sequences, approximately 30% of which appear only once. The material sequenced was blood. These receptor sequences come from a woman between 25 and 40 years old in good health. Both conserved end residues are part of each CDR3. The D gene is left open where the match is weak. Size values are once, few and many counts, or a class for expanded clones, and some rows have none.

J gene: TRBJ1-1
clone size: few
V gene: TRBV7-2
D gene: NA
CDR3 DNA: TGTGCCAGCAGCTTAGTGGCTCTCGCGCGTGGCTCCGACTCCGCTGAAGCTTTCTTT
CDR3 protein: CASSLVALARGSDSAEAFF

J gene: TRBJ1-5
clone size: many
V gene: TRBV20-1
D gene: TRBD1
CDR3 DNA: TGCAGTGCAGCCAGGGGGAATCAGCCCCAGCATTTT
CDR3 protein: CSAARGNQPQHF

J gene: TRBJ1-5
clone size: NA
V gene: TRBV20-1
D gene: NA
CDR3 DNA: TGCAGTGCTAGAGATTGGCGTCAGTTAAGCAATCAGCCCCAGCATTTT
CDR3 protein: CSARDWRQLSNQPQHF

J gene: TRBJ1-1
clone size: few
V gene: TRBV18
D gene: TRBD1
CDR3 DNA: TGTGCCAGCTCACGGGACAGGGCGAACACTGAAGCTTTCTTT
CDR3 protein: CASSRDRANTEAFF

J gene: TRBJ2-1
clone size: many
V gene: TRBV7-9
D gene: TRBD2
CDR3 DNA: TGTGCCAGCAGTCAGACTAGCTTACTTTTGAATGAGCAGTTCTTC
CDR3 protein: CASSQTSLLLNEQFF

J gene: TRBJ2-3
clone size: once
V gene: TRBV20-1
D gene: NA
CDR3 DNA: TGCAGTGCCGAGGCCAGCACAGATACGCAGTATTTT
CDR3 protein: CSAEASTDTQYF

J gene: TRBJ2-7
clone size: NA
V gene: TRBV29-1
D gene: NA
CDR3 DNA: TGCAGCGTTGAAGTCGCCTTAACCTACGAGCAGTACTTC
CDR3 protein: CSVEVALTYEQYF

J gene: TRBJ2-5
clone size: NA
V gene: TRBV7-2
D gene: TRBD2
CDR3 DNA: TGTGCCAGCAGCTTAGGTTCTAGCGGGGGGCCCGACCAAGAGACCCAGTACTTC
CDR3 protein: CASSLGSSGGPDQETQYF

J gene: TRBJ2-3
clone size: NA
V gene: TRBV6-1
D gene: TRBD2
CDR3 DNA: TGTGCCAGCATGCCGAGGGGCGGCGGGAGGCTAGGAACTAGCACAGATACGCAGTATTTT
CDR3 protein: CASMPRGGGRLGTSTDTQYF

J gene: TRBJ2-7
clone size: many
V gene: TRBV5-5
D gene: TRBD2
CDR3 DNA: TGTGCCAGCAGGGGACTAGCGACCTACGAGCAGTACTTC
CDR3 protein: CASRGLATYEQYF

J gene: TRBJ2-4
clone size: NA
V gene: TRBV12-3/TRBV12-4
D gene: NA
CDR3 DNA: TGTGCCAGCAGTGAAACGGACAGCGTAAAAAACATTCAGTACTTC
CDR3 protein: CASSETDSVKNIQYF

J gene: TRBJ2-7
clone size: many
V gene: TRBV20-1
D gene: NA
CDR3 DNA: TGCAGTGCTAGAGTTTGGGGAGCCTACGAGCAGTACTTC
CDR3 protein: CSARVWGAYEQYF

J gene: TRBJ1-5
clone size: NA
V gene: TRBV4-1
D gene: TRBD1
CDR3 DNA: TGCGCCAGCAGCCCCAATACAGGGGTCAATCAGCCCCAGCATTTT
CDR3 protein: CASSPNTGVNQPQHF

J gene: TRBJ2-3
clone size: NA
V gene: TRBV12-3/TRBV12-4
D gene: NA
CDR3 DNA: TGTGCCAGCAGTTTTACGGGAGTGAAGACAGATACGCAGTATTTT
CDR3 protein: CASSFTGVKTDTQYF

J gene: TRBJ2-5
clone size: many
V gene: TRBV29-1
D gene: NA
CDR3 DNA: TGCAGCGTTGAGGAGGGCCGTGGGACCCAGTACTTC
CDR3 protein: CSVEEGRGTQYF

J gene: TRBJ2-1
clone size: once
V gene: TRBV14
D gene: TRBD2
CDR3 DNA: TGTGCCAGCAGCCATGATGGGGGGGTTCGGGTGACCTACAATGAGCAGTTCTTC
CDR3 protein: CASSHDGGVRVTYNEQFF

J gene: TRBJ2-7
clone size: few
V gene: TRBV7-2
D gene: NA
CDR3 DNA: TGTGCCAGCAGCTTATCTGCTACTGGCGAGCAGTACTTC
CDR3 protein: CASSLSATGEQYF

J gene: TRBJ2-5
clone size: many
V gene: TRBV7-3
D gene: TRBD1
CDR3 DNA: TGTGCCAGCAGCTTAACTGGGACAGCGAGGGAGACCCAGTACTTC
CDR3 protein: CASSLTGTARETQYF

J gene: TRBJ2-5
clone size: few
V gene: TRBV10-3
D gene: NA
CDR3 DNA: TGTGCCATCAGTGAGTCGAACGGGGAAGAGACCCAGTACTTC
CDR3 protein: CAISESNGEETQYF

J gene: TRBJ1-5
clone size: few
V gene: TRBV6-1
D gene: NA
CDR3 DNA: TGTGCCAGCAGTCCGCCACTCGGGAGGGAGAGCAATCAGCCCCAGCATTTT
CDR3 protein: CASSPPLGRESNQPQHF

J gene: TRBJ1-1
clone size: NA
V gene: TRBV5-1
D gene: NA
CDR3 DNA: TGCGCCAGCAGCTTGGGGGGGGGGACCGGGGTCACTGAAGCTTTCTTT
CDR3 protein: CASSLGGGTGVTEAFF

J gene: TRBJ2-7
clone size: few
V gene: TRBV14
D gene: TRBD1
CDR3 DNA: TGTGCCAGCAGCCAAGATCCTTGGTGGACAGGGAGGTACGAGCAGTACTTC
CDR3 protein: CASSQDPWWTGRYEQYF

J gene: TRBJ1-1
clone size: NA
V gene: TRBV6-2/TRBV6-3
D gene: NA
CDR3 DNA: TGTGCCAGCAGTTACGGGGCTATCACTGAAGCTTTCTTT
CDR3 protein: CASSYGAITEAFF

J gene: TRBJ2-1
clone size: many
V gene: TRBV6-5
D gene: NA
CDR3 DNA: TGTGCCAGCAGCCCCTCGAGGGGTGAGCAGTTCTTC
CDR3 protein: CASSPSRGEQFF

J gene: TRBJ2-5
clone size: few
V gene: TRBV7-9
D gene: NA
CDR3 DNA: TGTGCCAGCAGCGCGATAGAGACCCAGTACTTC
CDR3 protein: CASSAIETQYF

J gene: TRBJ2-3
clone size: many
V gene: TRBV10-3
D gene: NA
CDR3 DNA: TGTGCCATCAGTGATGGCCTTAGCACAGATACGCAGTATTTT
CDR3 protein: CAISDGLSTDTQYF

J gene: TRBJ2-4
clone size: NA
V gene: TRBV2
D gene: NA
CDR3 DNA: TGTGCCAGCAAGAATAGGTGGGCCAAAAACATTCAGTACTTC
CDR3 protein: CASKNRWAKNIQYF

J gene: TRBJ2-1
clone size: few
V gene: TRBV5-1
D gene: NA
CDR3 DNA: TGCGCCAGCAGCCCCCCAGACAGGAGCCATGAGCAGTTCTTC
CDR3 protein: CASSPPDRSHEQFF

J gene: TRBJ2-7
clone size: NA
V gene: TRBV3-1
D gene: NA
CDR3 DNA: TGTGCCAGCAGCCAACGGGGCAGTGGAGTACACGAGCAGTACTTC
CDR3 protein: CASSQRGSGVHEQYF

J gene: TRBJ2-7
clone size: few
V gene: TRBV3-1
D gene: NA
CDR3 DNA: TGTGCCAGCAGCCAAGGGTGGCGATCCGAGCAGTACTTC
CDR3 protein: CASSQGWRSEQYF

J gene: TRBJ2-3
clone size: few
V gene: TRBV6-4
D gene: NA
CDR3 DNA: TGTGCCAGCAGTGACCCCGGGGCCCTTAGGGATACGCAGTATTTT
CDR3 protein: CASSDPGALRDTQYF

J gene: TRBJ2-1
clone size: few
V gene: TRBV7-3
D gene: TRBD1
CDR3 DNA: TGTGCCAGCAGCTTGGGGACAGGGGTCTCTGAGCAGTTCTTC
CDR3 protein: CASSLGTGVSEQFF

J gene: TRBJ2-1
clone size: many
V gene: TRBV6-2/TRBV6-3
D gene: TRBD2
CDR3 DNA: TGTGCCAGCAGGAGAGCGGGAGGGTCGAATGAGCAGTTCTTC
CDR3 protein: CASRRAGGSNEQFF

J gene: TRBJ1-2
clone size: few
V gene: TRBV3-1
D gene: NA
CDR3 DNA: TGTGCCAGCAGCCCCTTAGCAGGGAAGGCCTATGGCTACACCTTC
CDR3 protein: CASSPLAGKAYGYTF